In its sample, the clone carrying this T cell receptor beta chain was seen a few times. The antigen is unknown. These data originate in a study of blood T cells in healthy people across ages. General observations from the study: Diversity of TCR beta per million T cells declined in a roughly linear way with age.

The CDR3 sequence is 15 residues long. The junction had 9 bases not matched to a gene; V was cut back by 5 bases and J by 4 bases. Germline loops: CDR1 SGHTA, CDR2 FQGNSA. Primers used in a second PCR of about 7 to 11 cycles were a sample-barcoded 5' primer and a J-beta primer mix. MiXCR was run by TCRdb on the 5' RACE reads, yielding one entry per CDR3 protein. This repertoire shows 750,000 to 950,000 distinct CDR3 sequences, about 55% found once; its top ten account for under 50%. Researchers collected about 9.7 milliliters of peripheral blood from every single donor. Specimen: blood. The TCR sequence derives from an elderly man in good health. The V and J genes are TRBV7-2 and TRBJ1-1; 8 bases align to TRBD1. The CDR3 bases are TGTGCCAGCAGCGACGACAGGGGTGGGGGCACTGAAGCTTTCTTT. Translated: CASSDDRGGGTEAFF.